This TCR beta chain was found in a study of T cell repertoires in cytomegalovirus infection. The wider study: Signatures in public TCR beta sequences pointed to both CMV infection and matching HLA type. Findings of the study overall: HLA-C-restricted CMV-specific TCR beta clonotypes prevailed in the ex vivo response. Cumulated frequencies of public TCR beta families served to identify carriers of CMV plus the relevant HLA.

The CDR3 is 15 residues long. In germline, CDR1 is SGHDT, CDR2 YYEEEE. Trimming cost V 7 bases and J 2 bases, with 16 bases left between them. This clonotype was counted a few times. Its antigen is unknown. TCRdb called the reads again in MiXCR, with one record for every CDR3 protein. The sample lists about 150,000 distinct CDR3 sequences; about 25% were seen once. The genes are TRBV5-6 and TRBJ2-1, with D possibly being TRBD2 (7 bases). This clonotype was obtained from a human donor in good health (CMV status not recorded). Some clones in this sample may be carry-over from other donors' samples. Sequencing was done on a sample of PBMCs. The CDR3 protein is CASGSQGRAYNEQFF. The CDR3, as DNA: TGTGCCAGCGGTAGTCAGGGGAGGGCCTACAATGAGCAGTTCTTC.